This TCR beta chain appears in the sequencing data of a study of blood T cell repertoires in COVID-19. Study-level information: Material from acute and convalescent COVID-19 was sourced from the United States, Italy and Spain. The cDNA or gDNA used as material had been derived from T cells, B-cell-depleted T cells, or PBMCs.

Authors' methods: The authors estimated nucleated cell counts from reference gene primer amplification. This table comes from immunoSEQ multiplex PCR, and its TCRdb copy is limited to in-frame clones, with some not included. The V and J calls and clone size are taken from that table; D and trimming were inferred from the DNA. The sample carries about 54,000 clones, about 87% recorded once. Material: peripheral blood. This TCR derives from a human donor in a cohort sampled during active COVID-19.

CDR3 nucleotides: TGTGCCAGCTCACCATTAGGACTAGCCAAAAACATTCAGTACTTC. This sequence encodes CASSPLGLAKNIQYF. The chain carries TRBV18 and TRBJ2-4; TRBD2 is a possible D gene (5 bases). This CDR3 region has 15 residues. V was clipped by 2 bases and J by 0 bases, with 8 bases between them. Germline loops: CDR1 KGHSH, CDR2 LQKENI.